This T cell receptor beta chain was identified during a study of early T cells in non-severe SARS-CoV-2 infection. Whole-study context: Chains stayed unpaired after sequencing of bulk RNA from unsorted whole blood.

The TCR library protocol attached unique molecular identifiers to the individual cDNA molecules. TCRdb recomputed calls from the 5' RACE reads with MiXCR, one row per CDR3 protein. This sample has roughly 34,000 distinct CDR3 sequences, with around 4.6% found just once. Study-level points and caveats: Matching results from VDJdb favored anti-spike CD8 responses, leaving private and CD4 specificities undetected.

Germline assignment: CDR1 SGHVS and CDR2 FQNEAQ. V was clipped by 4 bases and J by 4 bases; unmatched bases: 7. The CDR3 runs to 14 residues. Points on this clonotype: Antigen: not known.

This TCR was sampled from an adult who was a healthcare worker with PCR-confirmed SARS-CoV-2 infection or an uninfected control (not recorded which). The chain joins TRBV7-8 to TRBJ2-7; 7 bases map to TRBD1. Specimen: whole blood. In DNA form, the CDR3 reads TGTGCCAGCAGCTCTACAGGGGTTTGGTACGAGCAGTACTTC. Translated, it gives CASSSTGVWYEQYF.